Presented here are 6 T cell receptor beta chains from one specimen sequenced in a study of cytomegalovirus exposure and HLA in healthy donors (dated 2017 in TCRdb). The method behind the library was the immunoSEQ multiplex PCR assay. This is the immuneACCESS table as TCRdb keeps it, with only in-frame sequences that have V and J called. A part of the clones is gone; compared with another copy, unresolved V genes explain less than half, and the rest is unexplained. The sample contains fewer than 300,000 clones, roughly 90% of them found a single time. The ten largest clones capture 0.92% of the sample. The sample taken for sequencing was PBMCs. These receptors originate from a woman younger than 35 in good health and CMV-seronegative.

The chain joins TRBV27 to TRBJ2-1; 8 nucleotides match TRBD2. CDR3 length equals 16 residues. Per germline, CDR1 MNHEY and CDR2 SMNVEV (reference sequence). The trim removed 1 base at V and 7 bases at J, leaving 9 bases unmatched. The CDR3: CASSLFGTSGLNEQFF. CDR3 nucleotide sequence: TGTGCCAGCAGTTTATTCGGGACTAGTGGTTTAAATGAGCAGTTCTTC.

The rearrangement joins TRBV6-5 to TRBJ2-2; 9 nucleotides line up with TRBD1. J was trimmed by 3 bases and V by 5 bases; bases with no gene match: 4. CDR1 is MNHEY, CDR2 SVGAGI, per germline. The CDR3 has 15 amino acids. The CDR3 DNA reads as TGTGCCAGCAGTCGGACAGGGGCGGACACCGGGGAGCTGTTTTTT. Its protein product is CASSRTGADTGELFF.

The chain employs TRBV28 and TRBJ1-3; D unclear. V shed 4 bases and J shed 3 bases, with 10 bases lying between them. Germline V gene sequence: CDR1 MDHEN, CDR2 SYDVKM. The CDR3 contains 14 residues. CDR3 sequence (DNA): TGTGCCAGCAGTTCCCCTGAGCTTGGAAACACCATATATTTT. This codes for CASSSPELGNTIYF. The full variable domain, with the rest looked up from reference TRBV28 and TRBJ1-3, is DVKVTQSSRYLVKRTGEKVFLECVQDMDHENMFWYRQDPGLGLRLIYFSYDVKMKEKGDIPEGYSVSREKKERFSLILESASTNQTSMYLCASSSPELGNTIYFGEGSWLTVV.

V gene TRBV20-1 combines with J gene TRBJ1-1; D remains unclear. Per the germline V gene, CDR1 is DFQATT and CDR2 is SNEGSKA (reference sequence). Trimming cost V 4 bases and J 2 bases, with 5 bases left between them. This CDR3 has 11 residues. This chain's CDR3 is CSANINTEAFF. The CDR3 region has the DNA TGCAGTGCTAATATAAACACTGAAGCTTTCTTT.

This chain uses TRBV27 with TRBJ2-7; D call uncertain. The CDR3 has 16 residues. V was shortened by 2 bases and J by 0 bases, with 14 bases between the two germline ends. CDR1 MNHEY and CDR2 SMNVEV come from the germline V gene (reference sequence). CDR3 amino acids: CASSLTAPGYSYEQYF. DNA of the CDR3: TGTGCCAGCAGTTTAACGGCACCAGGTTACTCCTACGAGCAGTACTTC.

This clone showed up just once. The chain links TRBV30 to TRBJ2-7, with TRBD2 as a possible D gene (5 bases). The CDR3 covers 12 residues. Germline V lookup: CDR1 GTSNPN, CDR2 SVGIG (reference sequence). V lost 4 bases, J lost 1 base, and 8 bases lay in between. The DNA for the CDR3 is TGTGCCTGGACTACGGGGTCCTACGAGCAGTACTTC. This gives the protein CAWTTGSYEQYF.